Following are 32 T cell receptor beta chains from one sample sequenced in a study of glioma-infiltrating T cells. The iRepertoire nested amplicon-rescue multiplex PCR amplified TCR alpha and beta CDR3s from RNA. TCRdb called the multiplex PCR reads again in MiXCR, with one record for every CDR3 protein. The repertoire holds a few hundred thousand distinct CDR3 sequences, with roughly two fifths as singletons. Sequenced material: glioma tissue, nonneoplastic brain tissue, or PBMCs (not recorded which). These receptors came from a human donor with low-grade glioma or glioblastoma, undergoing nonglioma brain surgery, or in good health (not recorded which).

J is TRBJ2-1 and V is TRBV10-3; D is uncertain. Trimming left V 2 bases short and J 6 bases short, with 2 bases between. The germline V gene has CDR1 ENHRY and CDR2 SYGVKD. The CDR3 length is 11 residues. CDR3 nucleotides: TGTGCCATCAGTGAGATCAATGAGCAGTTCTTC. This translates into CAISEINEQFF.

With respect to this clonotype: This may be a read error, as it is one base from a much larger clone. The gene calls are TRBV27 and TRBJ2-7; D unresolved. Germline V CDR1 and CDR2: MNHEY, SMNVEV (reference sequence). The CDR3 totals 13 residues. The CDR3 is CASSSLGSYEQCF. CDR3 bases: TGTGCCAGCAGTTCCCTCGGGTCCTACGAGCAGTGCTTC.

This clonotype appeared many times. The V and J genes are TRBV6-1 and TRBJ2-7, with 13 bases fitting TRBD2. Looked up from germline, CDR1 is MNHNS and CDR2 is SASEGT. The CDR3 sequence is 16 residues long. Trimming removed 3 bases from V and 4 bases from J; junction bases left unmatched: 6. The CDR3 DNA sequence: TGTGCCAGCAGTGACTCCGGGACTAGCGGGACTTACGAGCAGTACTTC. It specifies CASSDSGTSGTYEQYF.

The table lists this clonotype with a few counts. The rearrangement uses TRBV7-2 and TRBJ2-3; D may be TRBD2 (5 bases). The germline gives CDR1 SGHTA, CDR2 FQGNSA. This CDR3 region has 13 residues. V lost 1 base, J lost 5 bases, and 7 bases lay in between. CDR3 residues: CASSLVGIDTQYF. DNA for the CDR3: TGTGCCAGCAGCTTAGTCGGGATAGATACGCAGTATTTT.

This clonotype was seen a few times. This chain joins TRBV6-2 or TRBV6-3 and TRBJ2-5, with a tentative D call TRBD1 (5 bases). Trimming stripped 0 bases from V and 7 bases from J, with 9 bases between. CDR1 and CDR2 (germline): MNHEY, SVGEGT. The CDR3 has 13 amino acids. The CDR3 DNA reads TGTGCCAGCAGTTACTCCCGCACAGGGACCCAGTACTTC. Its translation: CASSYSRTGTQYF.

A word on this clonotype: Given a much more abundant clone one base away, this may be a read error. The V gene is TRBV6-1, the J gene TRBJ2-1, with D unclear. The CDR3 extends over 13 amino acids. Germline-derived CDR1 and CDR2 are MNHNS and SASEGT. V shed 2 bases and J shed 7 bases, with 9 bases lying between them. CDR3 DNA: TGTGCCAGCAGTGAATTGGTAATTAATGAGCAGTTCTTC. Translated: CASSELVINEQFF.

Note on this clonotype: A read error may account for a junction end that differs from germline. The chain combines TRBV28 with TRBJ2-1; tentative D call: TRBD1 (6 bases). Germline V gene sequence: CDR1 MDHEN, CDR2 SYDVKM. The CDR3 spans 14 residues. This CDR3 reads CAGSPHRVYNEQFF. The CDR3, as DNA: TGTGCCGGCAGTCCCCACAGGGTATACAATGAGCAGTTCTTC. Complete variable domain (other parts from reference TRBV28 and TRBJ2-1): DVKVTQSSRYLVKRTGEKVFLECVQDMDHENMFWYRQDPGLGLRLIYFSYDVKMKEKGDIPEGYSVSREKKERFSLILESASTNQTSMYLCAGSPHRVYNEQFFGPGTRLTVL.

Comments on this clonotype: A much larger clone differs by one base, so this may be a read error. This chain links TRBV6-1 with TRBJ2-7; no firm D call. Germline assignment: CDR1 MNHNS and CDR2 SASEGT. The CDR3 has 14 amino acids. Written as DNA, the CDR3 is TGTACCAGCAGTTATCGGTCTGTCGGCTACGAGCAGTACTTC. It translates to CTSSYRSVGYEQYF.

V gene TRBV18 combines with J gene TRBJ2-5; D could derive from TRBD1 or TRBD2 (6 bases each). The CDR3 spans 16 residues. The germline CDR1 and CDR2 sequences are KGHSH and LQKENI. V lost 5 bases to trimming and J lost 7 bases, with 23 bases between them. CDR3 DNA sequence: TGTGCCAGCTCAACCGGGACAATTGGGACTCACGGGACCCAGTACTTC. It is translated as CASSTGTIGTHGTQYF.

The chain has TRBV28 and TRBJ1-4; maybe TRBD1 (5 bases). The CDR3 extends over 16 amino acids. The V end was cut by 6 bases, the J end by 7 bases, with 21 bases between. Germline CDR1 and CDR2: MDHEN and SYDVKM. CDR3 loop: CASSPPDGTQTEKLFF. The CDR3 region has the DNA TGTGCCAGCAGCCCTCCTGACGGGACGCAGACTGAAAAACTGTTTTTT.

The chain links TRBV7-9 to TRBJ2-2; D gene unclear. Germline V gene data show CDR1 as SEHNR and CDR2 as FQNEAQ (reference sequence). Trimming shortened V by 2 bases and J by 3 bases, and 13 bases separated the two germline ends. The CDR3 runs to 16 residues. Here the CDR3 DNA reads TGTGCCAGCAGCTTATGGGCAGAAGGCTACACCGGGGAGCTGTTTTTT. Protein sequence: CASSLWAEGYTGELFF.

The V call is TRBV7-3, the J call TRBJ2-3; D is undetermined. This CDR3 spans 15 amino acids. CDR1 is SGHTA, CDR2 FQGTGA, per germline. Trimming took off 1 base at V and 4 bases at J, with 12 bases between the two ends. The CDR3 bases are TGTGCCAGCAGCTTAAATGGACCTGGGTCAGATACGCAGTATTTT. Translating gives CASSLNGPGSDTQYF.

In DNA, the CDR3 is TGTGCCAGCAGTTACTCGAGGAACCAGGGCCGAGGGTACAATGAGCAGTTCTTC. Encoded protein: CASSYSRNQGRGYNEQFF. V is TRBV6-6 and J is TRBJ2-1; D might be TRBD1 or TRBD2, each matching 5 bases. V was trimmed by 0 bases and J by 4 bases, leaving 19 bases between them. In germline, CDR1 is MNHNY, CDR2 SVGAGI (reference sequence). The CDR3 totals 18 residues.

This clonotype was seen many times. J is TRBJ2-5 and V is TRBV27; D gene uncertain. The V gene lost 3 bases and the J gene lost 2 bases, with 7 bases spanning the gap. Germline V CDR1 and CDR2: MNHEY, SMNVEV (reference sequence). The CDR3 length is 13 residues. CDR3: CASSLGSQETQYF. The CDR3 DNA reads as TGTGCCAGCAGTTTGGGCAGTCAAGAGACCCAGTACTTC.

A note on this clonotype: A much larger clone differs from this one at a single base, so this may be a read error. The chain uses TRBV20-1 and TRBJ2-3; a possible D gene is TRBD1 (6 bases). Per germline, CDR1 DFQATT and CDR2 SNEGSKA (reference sequence). There are 13 residues in the CDR3. The CDR3 is CSAPGTNTDTQCF. The CDR3 DNA is TGCAGTGCTCCCGGGACAAACACAGATACGCAGTGTTTT.

Of note for this clonotype: A much larger clone is a single base away; this may be a read error. CDR3 loop: CASSQDAASGPYEEYF. DNA for the CDR3: TGTGCCAGCAGCCAAGATGCGGCTAGCGGCCCGTACGAGGAGTACTTC. This chain uses TRBV4-2 with TRBJ2-7; 7 nucleotides agree with TRBD2. The germline CDR1 and CDR2 sequences are LGHNA and YNFKEQ. This CDR3 is 16 amino acids long.

This clonotype was seen more than once but under ten times. The J gene is TRBJ1-4, the V gene TRBV7-9, with 8 bases aligning to TRBD1. CDR3 length: 14 residues. V dropped 3 bases and J dropped 8; count of bases not matched to a gene: 5. Germline V gene sequence: CDR1 SEHNR, CDR2 FQNEAQ (reference sequence). The CDR3 sequence is CASSLTRGLEKLFF. CDR3 coding DNA: TGTGCCAGCAGCTTGACCAGGGGGCTAGAAAAACTGTTTTTT.

This clonotype is a singleton in its sample. One base away lies a much larger clone, so this may be a sequencing read error. CDR3 DNA sequence: TGTGCCAGCAGTTTACTCCCGGAGGGAGCCCAAGAGGCCCAGTACTTC. Its protein is CASSLLPEGAQEAQYF. The chain combines TRBV27 with TRBJ2-5, with D possibly being TRBD2 (6 bases). CDR1 and CDR2 from the germline V gene are MNHEY and SMNVEV (reference sequence). The CDR3 is made up of 16 amino acids.

The rearrangement uses TRBV7-6 and TRBJ2-3; 8 nucleotides agree with TRBD2. The trim removed 5 bases at V and 4 bases at J, leaving 11 bases unmatched. The CDR3 has 16 residues. Germline lookup yields CDR1 SGHVS and CDR2 FNYEAQ. CDR3 in DNA: TGTGCCAGCAGCGCTTACACGGGAGGGCCTGCAGATACGCAGTATTTT. It encodes CASSAYTGGPADTQYF.

V usage is TRBV6-2 or TRBV6-3 and J usage is TRBJ2-1; tentative D call: TRBD2 (6 bases). Trimming cost V 4 bases and J 9 bases, with 19 bases left between them. Germline loops: CDR1 MNHEY, CDR2 SVGEGT. The CDR3 has 15 residues. The CDR3: CASSFLPGLAGEQFF. For the CDR3, the DNA is TGTGCCAGCAGTTTCTTACCGGGACTGGCCGGTGAGCAGTTCTTC.

This clonotype was recorded many times. The rearrangement uses TRBV28 and TRBJ2-1; 10 bases map to TRBD2. The CDR3 totals 18 residues. Germline V lookup: CDR1 MDHEN, CDR2 SYDVKM. The V gene end was trimmed by 5 bases and the J gene end by 6 bases; junction bases not matched to a gene: 16. CDR3 amino acids: CASSPHPSRTSGSNEQFF. The CDR3 region has the DNA TGTGCCAGCAGTCCCCATCCCAGTCGGACTAGCGGCTCCAATGAGCAGTTCTTC. Combining the CDR3 with reference TRBV28 and TRBJ2-1 gives the whole variable domain DVKVTQSSRYLVKRTGEKVFLECVQDMDHENMFWYRQDPGLGLRLIYFSYDVKMKEKGDIPEGYSVSREKKERFSLILESASTNQTSMYLCASSPHPSRTSGSNEQFFGPGTRLTVL.

V gene TRBV7-2 combines with J gene TRBJ2-1, with 7 nucleotides matching TRBD1. Germline V gene data show CDR1 as SGHTA and CDR2 as FQGNSA. CDR3 size: 16 residues. With 5 bases clipped from V and 1 base from J, the junction kept 8 bases outside the gene matches. In DNA, the CDR3 is TGTGCCAGCAGCCGGGGACAGCCGAGGTCCTACAATGAGCAGTTCTTC. It encodes CASSRGQPRSYNEQFF.

This clonotype was seen repeatedly, ten times or more. The chain recombines TRBV20-1 with TRBJ2-7; tentatively, D is TRBD1 or TRBD2 (5 bases each). V was trimmed by 7 bases and J by 2 bases, leaving 15 bases between them. The CDR3 covers 13 residues. The germline V gene encodes CDR1 DFQATT and CDR2 SNEGSKA (reference sequence). The CDR3 reads CSVRDPGTYEQYF. The CDR3 DNA sequence: TGCAGTGTTAGGGACCCTGGAACCTACGAGCAGTACTTC.

The rearrangement links TRBV6-1 to TRBJ1-5; D is unclear. Germline assignment: CDR1 MNHNS and CDR2 SASEGT. This CDR3 spans 14 amino acids. CDR3 in amino acids: CVSSQTNSNQPQHF. CDR3 in DNA: TGTGTTAGCAGTCAAACGAATAGCAATCAGCCCCAGCATTTT.

There are a few counts of this clonotype. The CDR3 nucleotides are TGTGCCAGCAGTTTCAGGGTTAATAATTCACCCCTCCACTTT. Protein: CASSFRVNNSPLHF. The chain has TRBV3-1 and TRBJ1-6, with D possibly being TRBD1 (5 bases). CDR1 is LGHDT, CDR2 YNNKEL, per germline (reference sequence). There are 14 residues in the CDR3. The germline V and J ends were trimmed by 6 bases and 5 bases, with 11 bases remaining between them.

This sequence joins TRBV20-1 and TRBJ2-1; TRBD1 matches at 7 bases. The junction had 1 base not matched to a gene; V was cut back by 4 bases and J by 1 base. Germline V gene sequence: CDR1 DFQATT, CDR2 SNEGSKA (reference sequence). This CDR3 comprises 13 residues. The CDR3 spells CSAIRGSYNEQFF. The CDR3 region has the DNA TGCAGTGCTATCAGGGGGTCCTACAATGAGCAGTTCTTC.

The chain is built from TRBV19 and TRBJ2-1; TRBD2 matches 11 bases. V trimming: 5 bases; J trimming: 10 bases; junction bases outside the gene matches: 7. The germline V gene encodes CDR1 LNHDA and CDR2 SQIVND (reference sequence). This CDR3 spans 14 amino acids. Here the CDR3 DNA reads TGTGCCAGTAGTCTGCTAGCGGGAGGCCACGAGCAGTTCTTC. Protein: CASSLLAGGHEQFF.

This clonotype appeared a few times. The CDR3 reads CASGLSVDYEQYF. In nucleotides, the CDR3 is TGTGCCAGTGGTCTTTCCGTAGACTACGAGCAGTACTTC. This rearrangement joins TRBV7-9 to TRBJ2-7; D gene ambiguous. V was pared by 9 bases and J by 3 bases, with 15 bases between. The CDR3 spans 13 residues. The germline V gene encodes CDR1 SEHNR and CDR2 FQNEAQ (reference sequence).

This clonotype was observed many times. This chain joins TRBV15 and TRBJ2-7; D possibly uses TRBD1 or TRBD2 (5 bases each). Trimming took off 3 bases at V and 5 bases at J, with 14 bases between the two ends. Germline CDR1 LNHNV, CDR2 YYDKDF (reference sequence). This CDR3 is built from 14 residues. The CDR3: CATSSSPGAHEQYF. CDR3 nucleotide sequence: TGTGCCACCAGCAGCTCGCCCGGGGCCCACGAGCAGTACTTC.

This clonotype was counted only a few times. V is TRBV20-1 and J is TRBJ1-1; possible D gene TRBD1, 6 bases. Germline CDR1 DFQATT, CDR2 SNEGSKA (reference sequence). This CDR3 has 19 residues. The V end lost 0 bases, the J end lost 0 bases, and 23 bases lay between the germline ends. The CDR3 sequence: CSARDLYREGPLMNTEAFF. As DNA, the CDR3 is TGCAGTGCTAGAGACCTTTACAGGGAGGGGCCGCTAATGAACACTGAAGCTTTCTTT.

Concerning this clonotype itself: Just one base apart from a much larger clone, this may be a read error. This chain connects TRBV27 to TRBJ2-1, with 7 bases that match TRBD1. The end of the DNA is better explained by TRBJ2-7, so the J call may be wrong. Germline CDR1 MNHEY, CDR2 SMNVEV (reference sequence). This CDR3 region has 13 residues. The CDR3 here is CASSTYRGQEQYF. CDR3 DNA sequence: TGTGCCAGCAGTACATACAGGGGCCAAGAGCAGTACTTC.

This clonotype has only a few counts. The CDR3 loop is CASSPTSAKGTDTQYF. Written as DNA, the CDR3 is TGTGCCAGCAGCCCCACCTCAGCCAAAGGCACAGATACGCAGTATTTT. This chain joins TRBV7-8 and TRBJ2-3; D not certain. Germline CDR1 reads SGHVS; CDR2 reads FQNEAQ. V lost 5 bases and J lost 1, with 16 bases in between. The CDR3 is 16 residues long.